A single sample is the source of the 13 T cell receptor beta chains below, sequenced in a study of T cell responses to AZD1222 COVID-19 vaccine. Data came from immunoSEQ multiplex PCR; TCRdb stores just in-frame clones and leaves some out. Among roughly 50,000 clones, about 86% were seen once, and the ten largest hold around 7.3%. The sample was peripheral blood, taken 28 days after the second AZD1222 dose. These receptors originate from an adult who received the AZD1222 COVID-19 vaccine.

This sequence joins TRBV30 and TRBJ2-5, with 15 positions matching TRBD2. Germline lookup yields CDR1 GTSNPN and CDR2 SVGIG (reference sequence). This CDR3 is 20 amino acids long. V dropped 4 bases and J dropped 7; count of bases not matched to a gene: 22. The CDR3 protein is CAWKDIPGTSGRTLFGTQYF. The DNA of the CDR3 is TGTGCCTGGAAGGACATTCCCGGGACTAGCGGGAGGACTCTTTTTGGGACCCAGTACTTC. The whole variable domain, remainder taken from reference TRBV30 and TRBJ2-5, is SQTIHQWPATLVQPVGSPLSLECTVEGTSNPNLYWYRQAAGRGLQLLFYSVGIGQISSEVPQNLSASRPQDRQFILSSKKLLLSDSGFYLCAWKDIPGTSGRTLFGTQYFGPGTRLLVL.

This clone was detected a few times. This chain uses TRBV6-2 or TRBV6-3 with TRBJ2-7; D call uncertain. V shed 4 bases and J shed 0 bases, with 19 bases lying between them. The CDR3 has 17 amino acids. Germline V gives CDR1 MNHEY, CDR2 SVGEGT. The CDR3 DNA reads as TGTGCCAGCAGTTCAGACCCTTGGGAAGGTTCCTCCTACGAGCAGTACTTC. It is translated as CASSSDPWEGSSYEQYF.

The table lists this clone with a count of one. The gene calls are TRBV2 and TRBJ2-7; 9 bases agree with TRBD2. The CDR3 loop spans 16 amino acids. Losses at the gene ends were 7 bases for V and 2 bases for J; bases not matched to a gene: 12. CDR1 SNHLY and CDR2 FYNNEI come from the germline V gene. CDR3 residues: CASIPEIAGDTYEQYF. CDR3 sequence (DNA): TGTGCCAGCATCCCCGAAATAGCGGGAGACACCTACGAGCAGTACTTC.

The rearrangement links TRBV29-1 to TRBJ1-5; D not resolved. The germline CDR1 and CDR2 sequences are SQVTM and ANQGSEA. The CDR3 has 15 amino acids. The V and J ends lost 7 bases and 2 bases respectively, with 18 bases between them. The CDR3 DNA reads TGCAGCGCCTCTCACGGACTTCTAGGCAATCAGCCCCAGCATTTT. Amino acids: CSASHGLLGNQPQHF.

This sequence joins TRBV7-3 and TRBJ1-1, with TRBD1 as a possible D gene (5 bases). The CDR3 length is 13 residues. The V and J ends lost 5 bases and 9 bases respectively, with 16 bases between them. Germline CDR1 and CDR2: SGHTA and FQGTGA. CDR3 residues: CASSRDVKSQAFF. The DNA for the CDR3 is TGTGCCAGCAGCCGGGACGTTAAGTCACAAGCTTTCTTT. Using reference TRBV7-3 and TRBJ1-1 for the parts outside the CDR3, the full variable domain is GAGVSQTPSNKVTEKGKYVELRCDPISGHTALYWYRQSLGQGPEFLIYFQGTGAADDSGLPNDRFFAVRPEGSVSTLKIQRTERGDSAVYLCASSRDVKSQAFFGQGTRLTVV.

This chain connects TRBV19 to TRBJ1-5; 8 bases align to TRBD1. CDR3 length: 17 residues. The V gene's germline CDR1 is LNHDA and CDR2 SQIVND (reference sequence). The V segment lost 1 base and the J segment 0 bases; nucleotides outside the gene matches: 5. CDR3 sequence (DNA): TGTGCCAGTAGTATAGGAGGACAGGGCCATAGCAATCAGCCCCAGCATTTT. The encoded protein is CASSIGGQGHSNQPQHF.

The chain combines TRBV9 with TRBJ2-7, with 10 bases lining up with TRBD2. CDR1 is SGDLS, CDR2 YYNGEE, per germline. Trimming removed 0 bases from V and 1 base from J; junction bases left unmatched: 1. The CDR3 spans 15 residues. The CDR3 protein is CASSVGTSGSYEQYF. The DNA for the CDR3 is TGTGCCAGCAGCGTAGGGACTAGCGGATCCTACGAGCAGTACTTC. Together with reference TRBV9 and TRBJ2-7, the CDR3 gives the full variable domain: DSGVTQTPKHLITATGQRVTLRCSPRSGDLSVYWYQQSLDQGLQFLIQYYNGEERAKGNILERFSAQQFPDLHSELNLSSLELGDSALYFCASSVGTSGSYEQYFGPGTRLTVT.

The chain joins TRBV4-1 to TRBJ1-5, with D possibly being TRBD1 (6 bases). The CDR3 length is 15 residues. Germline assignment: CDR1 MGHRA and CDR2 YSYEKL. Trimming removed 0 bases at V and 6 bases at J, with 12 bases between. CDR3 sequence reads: CASSQDTGYSQPQHF. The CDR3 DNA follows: TGCGCCAGCAGCCAAGACACAGGGTATAGTCAGCCCCAGCATTTT.

The CDR3 here is CASSLEWFRGHTEAFF. CDR3 DNA sequence: TGTGCCAGCAGCTTAGAATGGTTCAGGGGGCATACTGAAGCTTTCTTT. V is TRBV11-3 and J is TRBJ1-1, with TRBD1 matching over 8 bases. The CDR3 has 16 amino acids. Germline trimming cut 0 bases from V and 5 bases from J; bases unmatched to any gene: 8. Germline V gene data show CDR1 as SGHNT and CDR2 as YENEEA. The full variable domain, its missing parts supplied by reference TRBV11-3 and TRBJ1-1, is EAGVVQSPRYKIIEKKQPVAFWCNPISGHNTLYWYLQNLGQGPELLIRYENEEAVDDSQLPKDRFSAERLKGVDSTLKIQPAELGDSAVYLCASSLEWFRGHTEAFFGQGTRLTVV.

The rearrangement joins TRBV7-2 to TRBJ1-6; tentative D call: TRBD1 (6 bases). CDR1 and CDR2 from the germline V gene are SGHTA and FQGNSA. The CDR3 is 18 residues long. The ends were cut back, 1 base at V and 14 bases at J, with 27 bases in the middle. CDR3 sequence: CASSLGGGRASGRAALHF. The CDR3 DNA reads TGTGCCAGCAGCTTAGGGGGGGGCAGGGCATCCGGAAGAGCGGCCCTCCACTTT. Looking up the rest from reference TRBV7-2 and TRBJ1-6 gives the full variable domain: GAGVSQSPSNKVTEKGKDVELRCDPISGHTALYWYRQSLGQGLEFLIYFQGNSAPDKSGLPSDRFSAERTGGSVSTLTIQRTQQEDSAVYLCASSLGGGRASGRAALHFGNGTRLTVT.

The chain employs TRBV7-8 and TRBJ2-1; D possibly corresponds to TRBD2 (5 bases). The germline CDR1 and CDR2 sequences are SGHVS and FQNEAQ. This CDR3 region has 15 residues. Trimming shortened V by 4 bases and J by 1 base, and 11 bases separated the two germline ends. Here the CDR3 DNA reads TGTGCCAGCAGCTCATTGGGCGGGTCCTACAATGAGCAGTTCTTC. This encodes CASSSLGGSYNEQFF.

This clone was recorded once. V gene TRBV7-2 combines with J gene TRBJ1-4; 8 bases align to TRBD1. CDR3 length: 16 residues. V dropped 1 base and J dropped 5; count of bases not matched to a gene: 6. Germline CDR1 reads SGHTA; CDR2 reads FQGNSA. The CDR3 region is CASSLVQGQVNEKLFF. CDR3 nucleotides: TGTGCCAGCAGCTTAGTCCAGGGACAGGTGAATGAAAAACTGTTTTTT.

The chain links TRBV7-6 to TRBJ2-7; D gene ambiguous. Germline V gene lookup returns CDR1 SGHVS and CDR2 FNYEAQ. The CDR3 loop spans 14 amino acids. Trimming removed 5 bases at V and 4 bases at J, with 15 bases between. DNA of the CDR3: TGTGCCAGCAGCCCTCGTCCGTCCGGTTACGAGCAGTACTTC. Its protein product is CASSPRPSGYEQYF.